These 15 T cell receptor beta chains came from one sample sequenced in a study of T cells after yellow fever vaccination. Each CDR3 protein is one row after TCRdb ran MiXCR on the 5' RACE reads. Here the sample spans under 90,000 distinct CDR3 sequences, approximately 6.1% being singletons. The specimen comprised CD8+ T cells sorted from PBMCs, sampled about 41 days after the first yellow fever vaccination. The receptors were gathered from a man between 18 and 29 years old who received the YFV17D yellow fever vaccine.

The rearrangement links TRBV27 to TRBJ2-7; TRBD2 matches 9 bases. The germline V gene has CDR1 MNHEY and CDR2 SMNVEV (reference sequence). This CDR3 contains 15 residues. J lost 7 bases, V lost 5 bases, and 12 bases had no gene match. Written as DNA, the CDR3 is TGTGCCAGCAGTCCCTCAGCGGGGGGCTTTCTTGAGCAGTACGTC. Translating gives CASSPSAGGFLEQYV.

The chain employs TRBV5-1 and TRBJ2-1; D call uncertain. The germline V and J ends were trimmed by 3 bases and 2 bases, with 15 bases remaining between them. The CDR3 loop spans 16 amino acids. Germline V gene lookup returns CDR1 SGHRS and CDR2 YFSETQ. Written as DNA, the CDR3 is TGCGCCAGCAGCTGGGGTGAGGCCCCGACCTACAATGAGCAGTTCTTC. Translated, it gives CASSWGEAPTYNEQFF.

There are many counts of this clonotype. The chain is built from TRBV12-3 or TRBV12-4 and TRBJ1-6; unclear D gene. V was cut by 7 bases and J by 10 bases, with 14 bases left in between. The CDR3 spans 13 residues. The CDR3 here is CASTNSTWSPLHF. The CDR3 nucleotides are TGTGCCAGCACCAATTCAACGTGGTCACCCCTCCACTTT.

This clonotype was seen only a few times. For the CDR3, the DNA is TGTGCCAGCAGCTTACCGACAGGAGCTAACTATGGCTACACCTTC. It yields the protein CASSLPTGANYGYTF. The J gene is TRBJ1-2, the V gene TRBV5-6; D is perhaps TRBD1 (6 bases). Between the trimmed V and J ends, which lost 2 bases and 0 bases, there was a span of 11 bases. This CDR3 spans 15 amino acids. Germline CDR1 is SGHDT and CDR2 is YYEEEE.

The table lists this clonotype with many counts. V and J are TRBV13 and TRBJ1-1, with a possible D match to TRBD1 (6 bases). Germline V CDR1 and CDR2: PRHDT, FYEKMQ (reference sequence). The CDR3 runs 14 residues. Trimming took 5 bases from V and 1 from J, leaving 11 bases between them. The CDR3 reads CASSAGGGNTEAFF. The CDR3 DNA reads TGTGCCAGCAGCGCGGGGGGCGGGAACACTGAAGCTTTCTTT.

This clonotype was recorded many times. This chain links TRBV14 with TRBJ2-3; D unclear. The CDR3 extends over 14 amino acids. The germline gives CDR1 SGHDN, CDR2 FVKESK. V dropped 2 bases and J dropped 0 bases, with 6 bases sitting between them. The CDR3 is CASSQYVSTDTQYF. The CDR3 coding sequence is TGTGCCAGCAGCCAATACGTTAGCACAGATACGCAGTATTTT.

A word on this clonotype: A read error may explain this, as a much larger clone is one base away. The rearrangement joins TRBV2 to TRBJ2-1; TRBD2 matches at 9 bases. CDR3 length: 13 amino acids. V lost 8 bases to trimming and J lost 7 bases; unmatched junction nucleotides: 6. Germline V gene data show CDR1 as SNHLY and CDR2 as FYNNEI. As DNA, the CDR3 is TGTGCCAGCCACCGCGGGGGGGCAAATGAGCAGTTCTTC. It encodes CASHRGGANEQFF.

This clonotype was counted many times. The V gene is TRBV10-3, the J gene TRBJ2-1; 7 nucleotides align to TRBD1. V gave up 1 base and J gave up 6 bases; unmatched junction bases: 9. The CDR3 has 16 residues. Germline V gene data show CDR1 as ENHRY and CDR2 as SYGVKD. CDR3 nucleotides: TGTGCCATCAGTGAGTTGGCCGGGACAGAATTCAATGAGCAGTTCTTC. Amino acids: CAISELAGTEFNEQFF.

This clonotype was counted many times. CDR3 DNA: TGTGCCAGCAGCAAAGGGCGTTCCGGGACAGTAAACACCGGGGAGCTGTTTTTT. It codes for CASSKGRSGTVNTGELFF. The V gene is TRBV21-1, the J gene TRBJ2-2; the table assigns TRBD1, which was not confirmed against the DNA. TRBV21-1 represents a pseudogene. CDR3 length equals 18 residues.

This clonotype was counted between two and nine times. The V and J genes are TRBV7-9 and TRBJ2-1, with 11 bases matching TRBD2. After removal of 2 bases from V and 10 bases from J, the junction contained 10 bases not matched to a gene. CDR1 is SEHNR, CDR2 FQNEAQ, per germline (reference sequence). The CDR3 length is 16 residues. The CDR3 spells CASSLRLAGRFDEQFF. CDR3 in DNA: TGTGCCAGCAGCTTACGACTAGCGGGGCGCTTCGACGAGCAGTTCTTC.

This clonotype was seen only a few times. The chain has TRBV5-1 and TRBJ2-2; unclear D gene. Germline CDR1 is SGHRS and CDR2 is YFSETQ. The CDR3 spans 12 residues. Trimming shortened V by 2 bases and J by 8 bases, and 7 bases separated the two germline ends. CDR3 sequence: CASSFPGGELFF. DNA for the CDR3: TGCGCCAGCAGCTTTCCGGGTGGGGAGCTGTTTTTT.

This clonotype was recorded many times. CDR3 nucleotides: TGCGCCAGCAGCTCGGACAGACTGTCTGGGGCCAACGTCCTGACTTTC. This gives the protein CASSSDRLSGANVLTF. The V call is TRBV5-1, the J call TRBJ2-6; a weak D match, TRBD1 (6 bases). The CDR3 loop spans 16 amino acids. In germline, CDR1 is SGHRS, CDR2 YFSETQ. V was cut by 3 bases and J by 1 base, with 11 bases left in between.

In its sample, this clonotype was seen many times. The chain employs TRBV9 and TRBJ2-7; tentative D call: TRBD2 (5 bases). The V end lost 3 bases, the J end lost 2 bases, and 12 bases lay between the germline ends. Germline loops: CDR1 SGDLS, CDR2 YYNGEE. The CDR3 has 14 residues. The CDR3 nucleotides are TGTGCCAGCAGCGGGGGAGTAGGGCCCTACGAGCAGTACTTC. As protein: CASSGGVGPYEQYF.

This clonotype has ten or more counts. The chain combines TRBV25-1 with TRBJ2-5, with D maybe TRBD2 (5 bases). The V gene's germline CDR1 is MGHDK and CDR2 SYGVNS. The V gene lost 5 bases and the J gene lost 2 bases, with 12 bases spanning the gap. The CDR3 spans 14 residues. CDR3 sequence: CASSREGWQETQYF. CDR3 bases: TGTGCCAGCAGTCGGGAAGGGTGGCAAGAGACCCAGTACTTC.

Ten or more counts support this clonotype. The chain recombines TRBV2 with TRBJ1-4; the D is unclear. The CDR3 has 13 residues. V was cut by 8 bases and J by 6 bases, with 13 bases left in between. CDR1 and CDR2 (germline): SNHLY, FYNNEI. In DNA, the CDR3 is TGTGCCAGCCAAAGCTGGTCGGATGAAAAACTGTTTTTT. As protein: CASQSWSDEKLFF.